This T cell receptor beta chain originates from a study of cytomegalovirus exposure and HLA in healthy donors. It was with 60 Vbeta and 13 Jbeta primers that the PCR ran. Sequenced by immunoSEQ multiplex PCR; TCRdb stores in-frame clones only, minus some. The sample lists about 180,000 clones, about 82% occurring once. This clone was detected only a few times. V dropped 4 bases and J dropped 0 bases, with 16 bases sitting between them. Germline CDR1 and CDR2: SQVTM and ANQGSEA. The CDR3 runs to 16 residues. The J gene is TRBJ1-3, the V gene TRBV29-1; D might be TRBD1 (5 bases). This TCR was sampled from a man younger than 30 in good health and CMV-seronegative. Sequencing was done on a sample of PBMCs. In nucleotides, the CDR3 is TGCAGCGTTGGGGGTATAGCGGGGGGCTCTGGAAACACCATATATTTT. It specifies CSVGGIAGGSGNTIYF.